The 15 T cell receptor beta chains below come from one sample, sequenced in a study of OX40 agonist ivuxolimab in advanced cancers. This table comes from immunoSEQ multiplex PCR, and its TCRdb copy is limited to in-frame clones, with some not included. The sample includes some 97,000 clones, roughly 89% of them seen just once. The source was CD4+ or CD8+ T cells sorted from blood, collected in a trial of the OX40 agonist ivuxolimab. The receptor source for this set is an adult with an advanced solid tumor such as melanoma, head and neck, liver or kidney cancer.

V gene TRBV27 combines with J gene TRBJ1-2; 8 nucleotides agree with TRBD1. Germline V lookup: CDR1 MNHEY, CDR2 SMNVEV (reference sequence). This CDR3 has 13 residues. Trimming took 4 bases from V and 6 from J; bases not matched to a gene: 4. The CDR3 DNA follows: TGTGCCAGCAGTTATACAGGGGGTGATGGCTACACCTTC. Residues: CASSYTGGDGYTF.

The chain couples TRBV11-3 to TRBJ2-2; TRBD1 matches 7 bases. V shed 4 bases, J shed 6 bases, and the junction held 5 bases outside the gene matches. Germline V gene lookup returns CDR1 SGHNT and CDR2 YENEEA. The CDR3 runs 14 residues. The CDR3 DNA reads TGTGCCAGCAGCTCGACAGGGCCAGCCGGGGAGCTGTTTTTT. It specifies CASSSTGPAGELFF.

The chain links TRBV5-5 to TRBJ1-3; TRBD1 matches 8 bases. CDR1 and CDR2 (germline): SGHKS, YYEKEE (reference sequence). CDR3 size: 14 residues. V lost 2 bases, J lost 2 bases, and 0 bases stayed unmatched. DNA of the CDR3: TGTGCCAGCAGCTTACAGGGGGCTGGAAACACCATATATTTT. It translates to CASSLQGAGNTIYF.

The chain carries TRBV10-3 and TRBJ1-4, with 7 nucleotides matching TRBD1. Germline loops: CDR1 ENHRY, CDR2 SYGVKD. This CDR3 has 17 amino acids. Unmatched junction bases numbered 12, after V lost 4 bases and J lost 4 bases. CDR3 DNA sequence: TGTGCCATCAGTGCAACAGGGGCCCGAAAATATAATGAAAAACTGTTTTTT. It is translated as CAISATGARKYNEKLFF.

CDR3 sequence reads: CSVVVTGGNQPQHF. As DNA, the CDR3 is TGCAGCGTTGTCGTGACAGGAGGCAATCAGCCCCAGCATTTT. The chain has TRBV29-1 and TRBJ1-5, with a weak D call TRBD1 (6 bases). CDR3 length: 14 amino acids. The germline V and J ends were trimmed by 4 bases and 2 bases, with 12 bases remaining between them. Germline V gene data show CDR1 as SQVTM and CDR2 as ANQGSEA.

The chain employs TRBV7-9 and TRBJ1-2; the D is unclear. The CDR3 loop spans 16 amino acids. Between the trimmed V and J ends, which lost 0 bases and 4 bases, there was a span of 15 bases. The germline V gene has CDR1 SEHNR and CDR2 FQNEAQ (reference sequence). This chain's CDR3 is CASSLAGRLNLYGYTF. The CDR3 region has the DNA TGTGCCAGCAGCTTAGCCGGCAGACTGAACCTCTATGGCTACACCTTC.

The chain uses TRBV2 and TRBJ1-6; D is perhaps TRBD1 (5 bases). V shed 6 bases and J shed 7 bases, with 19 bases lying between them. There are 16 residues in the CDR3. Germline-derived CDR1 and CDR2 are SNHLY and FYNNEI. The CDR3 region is CASRPGGPLLNSPLHF. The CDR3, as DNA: TGTGCCAGCAGACCTGGGGGACCTCTACTCAATTCACCCCTCCACTTT.

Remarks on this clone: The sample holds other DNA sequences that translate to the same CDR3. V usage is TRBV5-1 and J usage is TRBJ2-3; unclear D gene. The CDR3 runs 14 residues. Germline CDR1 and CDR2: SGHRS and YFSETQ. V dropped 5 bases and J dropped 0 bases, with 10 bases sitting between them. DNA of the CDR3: TGCGCCAGCAGTTTGCGGACCAGCACAGATACGCAGTATTTT. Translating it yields CASSLRTSTDTQYF.

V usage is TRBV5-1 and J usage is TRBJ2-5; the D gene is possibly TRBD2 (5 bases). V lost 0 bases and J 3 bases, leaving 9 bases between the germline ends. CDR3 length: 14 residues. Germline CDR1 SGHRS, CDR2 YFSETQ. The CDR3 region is CASSLAGKKETQYF. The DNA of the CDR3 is TGCGCCAGCAGCTTGGCGGGGAAAAAAGAGACCCAGTACTTC.

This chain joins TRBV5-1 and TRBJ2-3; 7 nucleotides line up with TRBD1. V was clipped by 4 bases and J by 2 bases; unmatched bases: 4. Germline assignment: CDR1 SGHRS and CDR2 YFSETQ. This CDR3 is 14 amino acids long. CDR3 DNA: TGCGCCAGCAGCCCGGACAGGATCACAGATACGCAGTATTTT. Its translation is CASSPDRITDTQYF.

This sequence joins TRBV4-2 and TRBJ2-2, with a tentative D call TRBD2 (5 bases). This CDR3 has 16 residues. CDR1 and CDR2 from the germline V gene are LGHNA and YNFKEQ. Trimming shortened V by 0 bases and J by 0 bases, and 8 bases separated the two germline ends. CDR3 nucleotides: TGTGCCAGCAGCCAAGAAGAGGGAGCGAACACCGGGGAGCTGTTTTTT. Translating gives CASSQEEGANTGELFF.

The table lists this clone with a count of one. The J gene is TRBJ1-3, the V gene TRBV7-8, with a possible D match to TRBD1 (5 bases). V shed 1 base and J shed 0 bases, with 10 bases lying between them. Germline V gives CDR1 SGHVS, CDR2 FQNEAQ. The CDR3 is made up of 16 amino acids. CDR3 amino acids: CASSLGQSRSGNTIYF. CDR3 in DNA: TGTGCCAGCAGCTTAGGACAGAGCCGCTCTGGAAACACCATATATTTT.

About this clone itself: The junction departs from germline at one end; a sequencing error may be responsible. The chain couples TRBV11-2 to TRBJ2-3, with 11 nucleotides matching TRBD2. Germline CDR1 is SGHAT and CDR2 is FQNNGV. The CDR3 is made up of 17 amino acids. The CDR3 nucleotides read TGTACCAGCAGCTTGGGCCTAGCGGGGGGCGTGACAGATACGCAGTATTTT. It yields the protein CTSSLGLAGGVTDTQYF.

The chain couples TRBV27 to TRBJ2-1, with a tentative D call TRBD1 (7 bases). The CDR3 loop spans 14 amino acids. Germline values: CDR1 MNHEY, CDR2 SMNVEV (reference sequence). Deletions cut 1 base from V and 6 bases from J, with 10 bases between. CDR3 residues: CASSLWQGGNEQFF. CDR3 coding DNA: TGTGCCAGCAGTTTATGGCAGGGGGGCAATGAGCAGTTCTTC.

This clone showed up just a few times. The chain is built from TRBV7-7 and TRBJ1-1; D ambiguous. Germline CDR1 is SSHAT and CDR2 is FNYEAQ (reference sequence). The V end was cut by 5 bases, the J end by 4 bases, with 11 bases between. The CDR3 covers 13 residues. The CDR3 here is CASSDGVGTEAFF. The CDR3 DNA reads TGTGCCAGCAGCGATGGGGTCGGCACTGAAGCTTTCTTT.